This T cell receptor beta chain was identified in a study of cytomegalovirus exposure and HLA in healthy donors. Per the germline V gene, CDR1 is SNHLY and CDR2 is FYNNEI. Trimming removed 6 bases from V and 2 bases from J; junction bases left unmatched: 1. The CDR3 is made up of 13 amino acids. This PCR relied on a set of 60 Vbeta primers and 13 Jbeta primers. Generated by immunoSEQ multiplex PCR, the TCRdb table keeps only in-frame clones and is missing some. The repertoire holds tens of thousands of clones, with roughly four fifths as singletons. Sequenced sample: PBMCs. The clonotype comes from a woman aged 25 to 39 in good health and CMV-seropositive. The gene calls are TRBV2 and TRBJ2-7, with TRBD1 matching over 10 bases. The CDR3 bases are TGTGCCAGCAGGACAGGGGGCCCCTACGAGCAGTACTTC. Translation gives CASRTGGPYEQYF.